This T cell receptor (beta chain) was captured in a study of blood T cell repertoires in COVID-19. Assay: immunoSEQ multiplex PCR; the TCRdb copy retains only in-frame clones and omits some. The sample yields more than 150,000 clones, approximately 91% seen once. Sample: peripheral blood. This clonotype was obtained from a man aged 65 to 79 with active or convalescent COVID-19.

CDR3 region: CASSPGLGGYNEQFF. The CDR3 DNA sequence: TGTGCCAGCAGCCCCGGACTAGGGGGATACAATGAGCAGTTCTTC. The rearrangement uses TRBV5-6 and TRBJ2-1, with D tentatively TRBD2 (7 bases). V lost 4 bases, J lost 4 bases, and 15 bases lay in between. This CDR3 is built from 15 residues. The germline V gene has CDR1 SGHDT and CDR2 YYEEEE.